The present entry profiles one T cell receptor beta chain with its context. Its antigen is undetermined. Germline V gene sequence: CDR1 LNHNV, CDR2 YYDKDF (reference sequence). J was trimmed by 1 base and V by 2 bases; bases with no gene match: 6. The CDR3 has 16 amino acids. These data belong to a study of T cell responses to AZD1222 COVID-19 vaccine. Assay: immunoSEQ multiplex PCR; the TCRdb copy retains only in-frame clones and omits some. The repertoire holds about 78,000 clones, with 70% to 85% as singletons. Regarding the study as a whole: Across the whole spike, CD4 TCRs peaked at regions 160-218 and 743-854.

The gene calls are TRBV15 and TRBJ2-7; 9 bases match TRBD1. Sequences were derived from peripheral blood, sampled on day 0 of AZD1222 vaccination. The TCR comes from an adult in good health. The CDR3 region is CATSRSPGTGSYEQYF. The CDR3 coding sequence is TGTGCCACCAGCAGATCCCCCGGGACAGGGTCCTACGAGCAGTACTTC.